This T cell receptor (beta chain) emerged from a study of blood T cell repertoires in COVID-19 (TCRdb year 2020). About the study as a whole: Samples from collaborators originated in the United States, Italy and Spain and spanned both the acute and convalescent phases of COVID-19. The prospective study material was composed of cDNA or gDNA derived from T cells, B-cell-depleted T cells, or PBMCs. Subjects who had been exposed to COVID-19, were actively infected with it, or had recovered from it provided the deeply sampled blood TCRbeta repertoires that made up the dataset. The repertoires were released in a freely available public database meant as a resource for research on the immune response to SARS-CoV-2. The samples were drawn from the first 160 participants of the ongoing ImmuneRACE study and from about 1,200 subjects provided by 6 global collaborators. The sample metadata nearly always contained a de-identified subject ID, COVID-19 status, age in years and sex. Where available, HLA class I and class II types were taken from metadata supplied by the sample provider and were not determined by assay-based typing.

Study-wide conclusions, independent of this receptor: Clinical and demographic metadata were provided uncurated, with the amount varying by source and participant.

TCRbeta CDR3 regions were amplified from genomic DNA using the immunoSEQ Assay, a bias-controlled multiplex PCR. Regarding the original processing steps: Within the assay, amplification of reference gene primers was used to estimate how many nucleated cells each sample contained. To quantify the absolute abundance of each unique TCRbeta CDR3 rearrangement, sequence reads were collapsed and filtered. For each sample, productive Simpson clonality was calculated by taking the square root of Simpson's diversity index across productive rearrangements. TCRdb stores this immuneACCESS table with in-frame sequences only. Part of the clones is absent; in the studies checked, under half of the shortfall reflects unresolved V genes, and no reason is known for the rest. V and J calls plus clone size are reproduced from that table; the DNA served to infer D and trimming. This sample comprises about 280,000 clones, roughly 86% of them detected only once. The top ten hold about 1.9% of the sample.

This clone has a single count. Its antigen has not been determined. No base quality values were provided; no much bigger clone lies one nucleotide off. Samples from volunteer blood donors who had recovered from COVID-19 were contributed by a second Seattle source. The collaborating institutions used their own protocols to collect whole blood in K2EDTA tubes. For TCRbeta analysis, collaborator samples were shipped as frozen whole blood, as isolated PBMCs, or as DNA extracted from either sample type. This receptor was obtained from a young woman who had recovered from COVID-19. Sequences were obtained from peripheral blood.

The DNA sequence is given as TGTGCCAGCAGCTTTGACTGGGACACCATATATTTT. This yields the protein CASSFDWDTIYF. The sequence is built from TRBV2 and TRBJ1-3, with an unclear D gene assignment. The junction shows trimming of 6 bases on V and 8 bases on J, plus 11 bases between the germline ends. Including the terminal cysteine and phenylalanine, the CDR3 comprises 12 residues. Only the CDR3 DNA is retained, 36 bases long and in frame from the first base. According to the germline V gene, CDR1 reads SNHLY and CDR2 reads FYNNEI.